This T cell receptor (beta chain) was sequenced for a study of shared clonotypes between healthy human individuals. Note on this clone: Other DNA sequences in this specimen translate into the identical CDR3.

Generated by immunoSEQ multiplex PCR, the TCRdb table keeps only in-frame clones and is missing some. The data show approximately 2.5 million clones, approximately 94% seen once. V was shortened by 0 bases and J by 2 bases, with 6 bases between the two germline ends. CDR3 size: 14 residues. Per the germline V gene, CDR1 is SGHRS and CDR2 is YFSETQ. The clonotype comes from a man aged 18 to 29 in good health. Some clones in this sample may be carry-over from other donors' samples. The chain uses TRBV5-1 and TRBJ2-1, with D uncertain. The sample taken for sequencing was naive CD4+ T cells from PBMCs. As to subset: CD45RA+ positively selected. The CDR3 spells CASSLGPAYNEQFF. In DNA form, the CDR3 reads TGCGCCAGCAGCTTGGGGCCGGCCTACAATGAGCAGTTCTTC.